The clone carrying this T cell receptor (beta chain) was counted ten times or more. Its antigen is currently unknown. Pregnant or lactating patients and those with other autoimmune diseases or uncontrolled infections were excluded. Trimming took 0 bases from V and 0 from J, leaving 8 bases between them. Germline CDR1 reads LNHNV; CDR2 reads YYDKDF (reference sequence). The CDR3 consists of 15 residues. The data are from a study of Graves' ophthalmopathy and Graves' hyperthyroidism. Study context: Peripheral blood (taken before any treatment) was collected at initial diagnosis.

Findings of the study overall: A model built from 13 signatures distinguished ophthalmopathy from stable hyperthyroidism with roughly 85% sensitivity and about 81% specificity.

RNA transcripts were the template, and TCR beta CDR3 regions were amplified from them. The workflow started with a first-round RT-PCR run with HTBI primers and then moved on to a second-round multiplex PCR. TCRdb re-analysed the multiplex PCR reads in MiXCR, keeping a single row per CDR3 protein. The sample lists hundreds of thousands of distinct CDR3 sequences, under 50% occurring once. The receptor was derived from an adult man with Graves' ophthalmopathy. The chain carries TRBV15 and TRBJ1-1; no firm D call. The sequenced material came from peripheral blood. CDR3 loop: CATSREASLNTEAFF. Written as DNA, the CDR3 is TGTGCCACCAGCAGAGAGGCCAGCTTGAACACTGAAGCTTTCTTT.